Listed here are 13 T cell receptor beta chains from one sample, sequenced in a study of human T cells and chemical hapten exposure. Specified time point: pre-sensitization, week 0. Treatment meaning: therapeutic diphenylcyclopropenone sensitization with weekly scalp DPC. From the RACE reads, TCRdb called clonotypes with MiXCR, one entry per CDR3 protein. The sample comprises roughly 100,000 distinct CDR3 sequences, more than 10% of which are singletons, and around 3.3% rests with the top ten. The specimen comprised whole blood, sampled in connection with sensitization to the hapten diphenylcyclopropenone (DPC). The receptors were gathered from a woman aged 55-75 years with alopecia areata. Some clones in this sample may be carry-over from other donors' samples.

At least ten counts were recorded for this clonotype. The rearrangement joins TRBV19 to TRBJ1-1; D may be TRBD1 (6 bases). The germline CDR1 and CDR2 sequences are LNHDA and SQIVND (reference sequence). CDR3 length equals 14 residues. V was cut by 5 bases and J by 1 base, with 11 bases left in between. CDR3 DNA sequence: TGTGCCAGTAGTTACAGGGCCTGGAACACTGAAGCTTTCTTT. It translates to CASSYRAWNTEAFF.

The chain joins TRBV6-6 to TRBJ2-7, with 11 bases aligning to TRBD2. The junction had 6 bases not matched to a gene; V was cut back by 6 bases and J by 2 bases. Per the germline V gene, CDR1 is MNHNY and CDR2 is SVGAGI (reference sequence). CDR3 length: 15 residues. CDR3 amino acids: CASSSLAGGTYEQYF. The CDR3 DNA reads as TGTGCCAGCAGCTCTCTAGCGGGGGGTACCTACGAGCAGTACTTC.

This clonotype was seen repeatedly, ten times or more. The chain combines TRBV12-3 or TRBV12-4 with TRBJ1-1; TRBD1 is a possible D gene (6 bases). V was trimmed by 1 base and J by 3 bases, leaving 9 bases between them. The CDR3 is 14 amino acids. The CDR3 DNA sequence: TGTGCCAGCAGTTTAGGGGGGGCCCACACTGAAGCTTTCTTT. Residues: CASSLGGAHTEAFF.

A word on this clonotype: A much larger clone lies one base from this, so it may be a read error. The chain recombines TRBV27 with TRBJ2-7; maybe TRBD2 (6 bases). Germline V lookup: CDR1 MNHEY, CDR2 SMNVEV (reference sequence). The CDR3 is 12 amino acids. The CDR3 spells CACRSGAYEQYF. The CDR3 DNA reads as TGTGCCTGCAGGTCGGGGGCCTACGAGCAGTACTTC.

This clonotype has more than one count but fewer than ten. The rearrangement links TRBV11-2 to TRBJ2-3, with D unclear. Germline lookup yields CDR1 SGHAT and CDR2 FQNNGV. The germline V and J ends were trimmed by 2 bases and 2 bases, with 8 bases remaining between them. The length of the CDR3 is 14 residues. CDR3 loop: CASSLTDLTDTQYF. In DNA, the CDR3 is TGTGCCAGCAGCTTAACAGACCTCACAGATACGCAGTATTTT.

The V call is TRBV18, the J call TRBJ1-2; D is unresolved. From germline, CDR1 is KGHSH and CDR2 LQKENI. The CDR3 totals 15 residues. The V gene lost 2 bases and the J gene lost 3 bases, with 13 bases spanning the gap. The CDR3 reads CASSPSQITDYGYTF. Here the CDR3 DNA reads TGTGCCAGCTCACCATCCCAAATCACCGACTATGGCTACACCTTC.

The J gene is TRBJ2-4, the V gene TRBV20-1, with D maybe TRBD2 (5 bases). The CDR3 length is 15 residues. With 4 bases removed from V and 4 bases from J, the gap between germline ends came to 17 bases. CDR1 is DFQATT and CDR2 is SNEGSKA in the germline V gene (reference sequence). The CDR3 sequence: CSAIRADYSKNIQYF. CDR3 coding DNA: TGCAGTGCTATCAGAGCCGACTACTCGAAAAACATTCAGTACTTC.

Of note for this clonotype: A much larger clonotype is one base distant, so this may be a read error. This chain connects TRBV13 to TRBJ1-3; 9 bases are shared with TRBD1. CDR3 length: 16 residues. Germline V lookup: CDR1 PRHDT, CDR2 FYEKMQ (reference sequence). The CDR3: CASSFGQGLGGDTIYF. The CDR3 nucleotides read TGTGCCAGCAGCTTCGGACAGGGGTTGGGTGGAGACACCATATATTTT.

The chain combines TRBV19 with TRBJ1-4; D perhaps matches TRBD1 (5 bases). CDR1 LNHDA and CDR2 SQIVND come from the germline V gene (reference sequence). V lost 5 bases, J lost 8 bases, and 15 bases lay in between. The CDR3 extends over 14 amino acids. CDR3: CASSDARGPEKLFF. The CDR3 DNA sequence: TGTGCCAGTAGTGACGCCCGGGGACCCGAAAAACTGTTTTTT.

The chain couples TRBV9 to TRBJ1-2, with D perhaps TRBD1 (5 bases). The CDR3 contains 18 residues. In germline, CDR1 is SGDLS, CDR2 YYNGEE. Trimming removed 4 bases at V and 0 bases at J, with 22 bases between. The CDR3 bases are TGTGCCAGCAGCAGAGATCCCCGGGACGGCGGAACTAACTATGGCTACACCTTC. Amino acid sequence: CASSRDPRDGGTNYGYTF. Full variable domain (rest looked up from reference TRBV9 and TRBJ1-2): DSGVTQTPKHLITATGQRVTLRCSPRSGDLSVYWYQQSLDQGLQFLIQYYNGEERAKGNILERFSAQQFPDLHSELNLSSLELGDSALYFCASSRDPRDGGTNYGYTFGSGTRLTVV.

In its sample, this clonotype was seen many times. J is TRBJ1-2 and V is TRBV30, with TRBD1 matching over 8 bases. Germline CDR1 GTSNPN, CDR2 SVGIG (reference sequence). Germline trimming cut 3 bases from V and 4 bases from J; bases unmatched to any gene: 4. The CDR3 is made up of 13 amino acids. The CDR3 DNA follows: TGTGCCTGGAGCGCCGGGACAGGCTATGGCTACACCTTC. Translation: CAWSAGTGYGYTF.

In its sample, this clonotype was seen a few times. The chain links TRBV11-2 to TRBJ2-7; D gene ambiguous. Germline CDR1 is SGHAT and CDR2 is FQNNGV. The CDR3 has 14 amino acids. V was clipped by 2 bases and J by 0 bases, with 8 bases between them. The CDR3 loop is CASSLTGYSYEQYF. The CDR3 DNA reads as TGTGCCAGCAGCTTAACCGGGTACTCCTACGAGCAGTACTTC.

Here the CDR3 DNA reads TGTGCCAGCAGTCCTGGGGGGGGGCCGGTTGAGCAGTTCTTC. As protein: CASSPGGGPVEQFF. The rearrangement links TRBV12-3 or TRBV12-4 to TRBJ2-1; D is possibly TRBD2 (7 bases). V was shortened by 5 bases and J by 9 bases, with 17 bases between the two germline ends. This CDR3 is 14 amino acids long.